The 10 T cell receptor beta chains below were found in one sample sequenced in a study of identical twins. TCRdb used MiXCR to reprocess the 5' RACE reads, holding one entry per CDR3 protein. The table records around 220,000 distinct CDR3 sequences, 11% to 15% of them present only once. Material for sequencing was memory (CD45RO+) T cells sorted from blood. These receptors were collected from a woman between 18 and 29 years old in good health.

This clonotype turned up a few times. This chain connects TRBV5-5 to TRBJ1-6; D perhaps matches TRBD1 (6 bases). This CDR3 has 14 amino acids. The V end lost 2 bases, the J end lost 5 bases, and 8 bases lay between the germline ends. The germline V gene encodes CDR1 SGHKS and CDR2 YYEKEE (reference sequence). The DNA of the CDR3 is TGTGCCAGCAGCTTCGACAGGCATAATTCACCCCTCCACTTT. Its translation: CASSFDRHNSPLHF.

This rearrangement joins TRBV9 to TRBJ1-2; tentative D call: TRBD1 (5 bases). Per germline, CDR1 SGDLS and CDR2 YYNGEE. The CDR3 is made up of 17 amino acids. The germline V and J ends were trimmed by 3 bases and 1 base, with 19 bases remaining between them. This CDR3 reads CASSARGVGWGNYGYTF. The CDR3 bases are TGTGCCAGCAGCGCAAGAGGGGTAGGGTGGGGTAACTATGGCTACACCTTC.

This clonotype has at least ten counts. The chain is built from TRBV29-1 and TRBJ2-5, with D unclear. The CDR3 is made up of 12 amino acids. Trimming left V 7 bases short and J 2 bases short, with 11 bases between. CDR1 is SQVTM and CDR2 is ANQGSEA in the germline V gene. CDR3 sequence reads: CSGTEEQETQYF. The CDR3 DNA follows: TGCAGCGGCACAGAGGAACAAGAGACCCAGTACTTC.

The chain uses TRBV5-1 and TRBJ2-3; D unresolved. Between the trimmed V and J ends, which lost 2 bases and 2 bases, there was a span of 9 bases. This CDR3 has 14 residues. Per the germline V gene, CDR1 is SGHRS and CDR2 is YFSETQ. CDR3 in amino acids: CASSFGSYTDTQYF. The CDR3 DNA sequence: TGCGCCAGCAGCTTCGGATCATACACAGATACGCAGTATTTT.

This clonotype has more than one count but fewer than ten. V usage is TRBV4-1 and J usage is TRBJ2-1, with TRBD2 matching 14 bases. CDR3 length equals 17 residues. J lost 9 bases, V lost 4 bases, and 11 bases had no gene match. CDR1 and CDR2 (germline): MGHRA, YSYEKL. The CDR3 bases are TGCGCCAGCAGCCTCCGGACTAGCGGGGGGCAGAACGGTGAGCAGTTCTTC. This translates into CASSLRTSGGQNGEQFF.

The chain carries TRBV9 and TRBJ2-3, with no clear D. V was trimmed by 1 base and J by 6 bases, leaving 12 bases between them. Germline CDR1 SGDLS, CDR2 YYNGEE. There are 14 residues in the CDR3. Here the CDR3 DNA reads TGTGCCAGCAGCGTATTATCATACACGGATACGCAGTATTTT. It codes for CASSVLSYTDTQYF.

This clonotype has more than one count but fewer than ten. The chain is built from TRBV29-1 and TRBJ2-3; D perhaps matches TRBD2 (6 bases). Germline CDR1 SQVTM, CDR2 ANQGSEA. The germline V and J ends were trimmed by 4 bases and 6 bases, with 23 bases remaining between them. The CDR3 consists of 16 residues. In DNA form, the CDR3 reads TGCAGCGTTGTGTGGTCGATGGAGGGGAAAGTGGATACGCAGTATTTT. It translates to CSVVWSMEGKVDTQYF.

The rearrangement links TRBV7-2 to TRBJ2-1; D unresolved. CDR3 size: 16 residues. Trimming removed 5 bases at V and 9 bases at J, with 23 bases between. The V gene's germline CDR1 is SGHTA and CDR2 FQGNSA. The CDR3, as DNA: TGTGCCAGCAGCCTTCAGCCAGTCAATCTCCTAGGTGAGCAGTTCTTC. Its protein is CASSLQPVNLLGEQFF.

This clonotype was observed a handful of times. The chain is built from TRBV7-2 and TRBJ2-1, with TRBD2 matching 10 bases. V shed 4 bases and J 5 bases; nucleotides not matched to a gene: 2. The CDR3 contains 14 residues. Germline values: CDR1 SGHTA, CDR2 FQGNSA. The CDR3: CASSSSGRHNEQFF. DNA of the CDR3: TGTGCCAGCAGCTCTAGCGGGAGACACAATGAGCAGTTCTTC.

The chain recombines TRBV20-1 with TRBJ1-2, with D unresolved. The CDR3 totals 13 residues. Germline CDR1 and CDR2: DFQATT and SNEGSKA (reference sequence). V was clipped by 1 base and J by 3 bases, with 9 bases between them. CDR3 amino acids: CSARARTYYGYTF. CDR3 bases: TGCAGTGCTAGAGCTAGGACTTACTATGGCTACACCTTC.